This T cell receptor (beta chain) is from a study of T cell responses to AZD1222 COVID-19 vaccine. Remarks on this clone: Its antigen remains unidentified.

Points from the study as a whole: Breadth and depth of Spike-specific TCRs rose after two AZD1222 doses. Only 5 or 6 people who got AZD1222 tested seropositive at baseline.

Some clones are missing from TCRdb's copy, which holds only in-frame ones; the method was immunoSEQ multiplex PCR. The sample has about 120,000 clones, about 85% seen once. The CDR3 covers 15 residues. The ends were cut back, 2 bases at V and 0 bases at J, with 10 bases in the middle. The germline V gene has CDR1 SGHDT and CDR2 YYEEEE. The chain joins TRBV5-6 to TRBJ2-3; D is possibly TRBD1 (5 bases). The receptor was isolated from an adult in good health. Sequenced here: peripheral blood, sampled on day 0 of AZD1222 vaccination. DNA of the CDR3: TGTGCCAGCAGCTTCCCAGGGCTGAGCACAGATACGCAGTATTTT. Amino acid sequence: CASSFPGLSTDTQYF.